Reported below is one T cell receptor (beta chain). No antigen is known for it. Trimming removed 2 bases at V and 2 bases at J, with 12 bases between. This CDR3 region has 15 residues. In germline, CDR1 is SEHNR, CDR2 FQNEAQ (reference sequence). The sample comes from a study of cytomegalovirus exposure and HLA in healthy donors. PCR primers comprised 60 Vbeta and 13 Jbeta primers. Sequenced by immunoSEQ multiplex PCR; TCRdb stores in-frame clones only, minus some. The sample shows some 130,000 clones, 75% to 85% of them seen only once. Regarding the study as a whole: Three chains tied to CMV proved CMV antigen-specific in vitro. It was taken for granted in presence/absence analyses that sequencing depth across donors was roughly uniform. The classifier was said to identify cytomegalovirus status with high specificity and sensitivity. Later on, an analysis tied approximately 17,000 TCR beta sequences to HLA alleles at 0.05 false discovery rate.

The sequence came from a man over 45 in good health and CMV-seronegative. The chain employs TRBV7-9 and TRBJ1-2; TRBD1 is a possible D gene (5 bases). The specimen sequenced was PBMCs. The CDR3 DNA reads TGTGCCAGCAGCTTAAGTTTGACAGAGAACTATGGCTACACCTTC. Protein sequence: CASSLSLTENYGYTF. The complete variable domain, with remaining parts taken from reference TRBV7-9 and TRBJ1-2, reads DTGVSQNPRHKITKRGQNVTFRCDPISEHNRLYWYRQTLGQGPEFLTYFQNEAQLEKSRLLSDRFSAERPKGSFSTLEIQRTEQGDSAMYLCASSLSLTENYGYTFGSGTRLTVV.